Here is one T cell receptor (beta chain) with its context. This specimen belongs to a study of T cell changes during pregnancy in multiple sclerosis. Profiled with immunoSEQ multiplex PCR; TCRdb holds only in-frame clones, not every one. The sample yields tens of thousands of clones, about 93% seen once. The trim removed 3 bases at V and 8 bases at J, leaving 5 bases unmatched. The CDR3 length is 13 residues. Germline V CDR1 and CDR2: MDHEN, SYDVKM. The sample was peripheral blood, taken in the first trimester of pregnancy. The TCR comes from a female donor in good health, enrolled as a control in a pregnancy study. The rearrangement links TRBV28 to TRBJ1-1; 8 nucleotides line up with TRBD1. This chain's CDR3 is CASSFRTGKEAFF. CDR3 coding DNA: TGTGCCAGCAGTTTTAGGACAGGGAAGGAAGCTTTCTTT. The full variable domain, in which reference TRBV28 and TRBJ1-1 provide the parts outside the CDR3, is DVKVTQSSRYLVKRTGEKVFLECVQDMDHENMFWYRQDPGLGLRLIYFSYDVKMKEKGDIPEGYSVSREKKERFSLILESASTNQTSMYLCASSFRTGKEAFFGQGTRLTVV.